This paragraph reports one T cell receptor (beta chain). Its antigen is still unknown. Germline CDR1 is SGDLS and CDR2 is YYNGEE. The CDR3 spans 14 residues. V was pared by 3 bases and J by 9 bases, with 16 bases between. The data derive from a study of beta chain features in type 1 diabetes. Regarding the study as a whole: Among patients with Type 1 diabetes, TCRB CDR3s were moderately but significantly shorter in every one of the four CD4+ subsets.

Reverse transcription of all isolated RNA meant that expressed TCRB transcripts were sequenced. The data were produced by immunoSEQ multiplex PCR, yet TCRdb's version contains in-frame clones alone and is incomplete. Of 300,000 or so clones listed, around 9% are singletons. This sequence was found in a man aged 25-45 years with type 1 diabetes. V usage is TRBV9 and J usage is TRBJ2-1, with a tentative D call TRBD1 (6 bases). Sequencing used central memory CD4+ T cells from blood. The CDR3 bases are TGTGCCAGCAGCGCCCACAGGGTCGGTACTGAGCAGTTCTTC. Its translation is CASSAHRVGTEQFF.